This TCR beta chain was retrieved from a study of T-cell reconstitution after alpha-beta-depleted transplantation in children. Study-level points and caveats: Newly produced T cells mostly provided counts and TCRbeta diversity after one year, as hyperexpanded clones declined. Two months or so post-transplant, alpha-beta T cells reportedly derived from several hundred expanded graft clones. The origin of high day-60 TCRbeta diversity in some patients lay in surviving recipient T cells and thymic progenitors.

The CDR3 has 15 amino acids. Germline assignment: CDR1 LNHNV and CDR2 YYDKDF (reference sequence). V dropped 4 bases and J dropped 2 bases, with 12 bases sitting between them. This clonotype was observed a handful of times. The antigen remains unidentified. During its preparation, the TCRbeta library received unique molecular identifiers. A single record per CDR3 protein comes from TCRdb applying MiXCR to the PCR reads. This table has about 250,000 distinct CDR3 sequences, 20% to 30% appearing once. This receptor was obtained from a female patient aged 2-10 years who had a stem cell transplant for congenital amegakaryocytic thrombocytopenia, so the T cells may come from the graft donor. The sample was PBMCs, mostly from graft donor cells, taken 360 days after TCRalphabeta/CD19-depleted stem cell transplant. The gene calls are TRBV15 and TRBJ1-3, with D unresolved. The CDR3 loop reads CATSNYVAAGNTIYF. In nucleotides, the CDR3 is TGTGCCACCAGCAATTACGTGGCAGCTGGAAACACCATATATTTT.